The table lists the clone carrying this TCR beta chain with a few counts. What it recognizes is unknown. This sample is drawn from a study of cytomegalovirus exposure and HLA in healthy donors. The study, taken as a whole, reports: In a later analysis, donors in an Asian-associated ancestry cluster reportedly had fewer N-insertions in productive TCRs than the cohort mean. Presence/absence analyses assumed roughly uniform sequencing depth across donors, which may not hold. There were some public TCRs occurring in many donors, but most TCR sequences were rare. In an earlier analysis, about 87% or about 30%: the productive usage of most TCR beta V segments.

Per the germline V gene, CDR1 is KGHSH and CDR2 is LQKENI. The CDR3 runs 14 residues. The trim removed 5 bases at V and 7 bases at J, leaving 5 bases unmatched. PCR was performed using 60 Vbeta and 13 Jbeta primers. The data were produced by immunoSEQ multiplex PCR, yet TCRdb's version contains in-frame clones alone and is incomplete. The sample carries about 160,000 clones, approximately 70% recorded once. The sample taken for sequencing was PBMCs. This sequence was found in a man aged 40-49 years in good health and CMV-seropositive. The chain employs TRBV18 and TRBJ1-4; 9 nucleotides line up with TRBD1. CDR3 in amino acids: CASSEQGAGEKLFF. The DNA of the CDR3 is TGTGCCAGCTCAGAACAGGGGGCTGGTGAAAAACTGTTTTTT.